Listed below are T cell receptor beta chains from one sample, sequenced in a study of shared clonotypes between healthy human individuals. The protocol was immunoSEQ multiplex PCR, while the TCRdb copy is restricted to in-frame clones and leaves out a portion. The sample holds 2 million to 2.5 million clones; roughly 93% are singletons and the top ten take roughly 0.36%. The material sequenced was naive CD4+ T cells from PBMCs. These TCRs come from a man in his late teens or twenties in good health. Some clones in this sample may be carry-over from other donors' samples. CDR3s include the opening cysteine and the closing phenylalanine or tryptophan. D genes are given only for firm matches.

j_call cdr3_length v_call d_call cdr3_aa cdr3_nt
TRBJ1-1 13 TRBV18 - CASSHAQDTEAFF TGTGCCAGCTCACACGCACAGGACACTGAAGCTTTCTTT
TRBJ1-1 13 TRBV2 - CASTQHRDTEAFF TGTGCCAGCACCCAACATCGGGACACTGAAGCTTTCTTT
TRBJ2-3 15 TRBV7-3 TRBD1 CASSLSTGGTDTQYF TGTGCCAGCAGCTTATCGACAGGGGGCACAGATACGCAGTATTTT
TRBJ2-7 14 TRBV7-9 - CASSLGGVTYEQYF TGTGCCAGCAGCTTAGGTGGAGTTACCTACGAGCAGTACTTC
TRBJ1-2 14 TRBV9 - CASSPPGPPFLYTF TGTGCCAGCAGCCCACCGGGACCACCGTTCCTTTACACCTTC
TRBJ1-2 13 TRBV7-2 - CASSSSGPYGYTF TGTGCCAGCAGCTCCTCGGGACCCTATGGCTACACCTTC
TRBJ1-2 15 TRBV7-3 - CASSLDGQNLYGYTF TGTGCCAGCAGCTTAGACGGACAGAACCTCTATGGCTACACCTTC
TRBJ1-2 17 TRBV7-9 TRBD1 CASSLVVSGTGVYGYTF TGTGCCAGCAGCTTAGTAGTTTCCGGGACAGGGGTCTATGGCTACACCTTC
TRBJ2-4 16 TRBV5-8 - CASSPQGTRAKNIQYF TGTGCCAGCAGCCCACAGGGAACGAGGGCCAAAAACATTCAGTACTTC
TRBJ2-3 13 TRBV5-6 - CASSSIFTDTQYF TGTGCCAGCAGCTCTATATTCACAGATACGCAGTATTTT
TRBJ1-2 14 TRBV6-6 - CASSYGRKDYGYTF TGTGCCAGCAGTTACGGCAGGAAGGACTATGGCTACACCTTC
TRBJ2-7 15 TRBV6-5 TRBD2 CASSPSRTSGIRLYF TGTGCCAGCAGTCCGAGTCGGACTAGCGGGATTCGTCTGTACTTC